This paragraph reports one T cell receptor (beta chain). What it recognizes is unknown. The entry originates in a study of human T cells and chemical hapten exposure. At the level of the study: Patients' scalps got diphenylcyclopropenone weekly throughout the approximately 25-week study. Patients were mainly female, each with alopecia areata, totalis or universalis. Epicutaneous patch tests delivered 0.01% DPC to the upper back, with evaluation at 6 days.

TCRdb used MiXCR to reprocess the RACE reads, holding one entry per CDR3 protein. The data contain tens of thousands of distinct CDR3 sequences, 9.5% to 11% of them singletons. Findings and caveats of the study: PT1 expanded TCR counts and patch test score were linked, and their correlation was positive.

Stated time point: patch test 2, 6 weeks after DPC sensitization. The treatment denotes: therapeutic diphenylcyclopropenone sensitization with weekly scalp DPC. Per germline, CDR1 MNHNY and CDR2 SVGAGI (reference sequence). The CDR3 is 14 residues long. Trimming stripped 3 bases from V and 5 bases from J, with 13 bases between. The material was whole blood, obtained in connection with sensitization to the hapten diphenylcyclopropenone (DPC). The chain uses TRBV6-6 and TRBJ1-1, with D maybe TRBD1 (5 bases). The sequence came from a man aged 35 to 55 with alopecia areata. Some clones in this sample may be carry-over from other donors' samples. This CDR3 is CASSYQGGGTEAFF. As DNA, the CDR3 is TGTGCCAGCAGTTATCAGGGAGGTGGGACTGAAGCTTTCTTT.